What follows is one T cell receptor (beta chain) and its context. This clonotype was counted many times. Its recognized antigen is unknown. Base qualities are not provided; no much larger clone lies one nucleotide away. Instrument used: Illumina HiSeq 2500. TCR beta libraries were prepared by quantitative 5'-RACE with molecular barcodes. The source study handled its data this way. A new computational method, built on a probabilistic model of VDJ rearrangement, was used to identify disease-linked TCR variants. The public reads were reanalyzed by TCRdb: fastp trimming at Q25, MiXCR alignment, in-frame beta chains only. Each record represents a unique CDR3 protein, reported with the most common genes and DNA among its rows. The V and J calls follow TCRdb's processing rather than the paper's. This sample holds 180,000 or so distinct CDR3 sequences; approximately 10% were observed only once. 25% to 35% of the sample rests with the top ten.

This sample was included in a study of CD8 T cells in ankylosing spondylitis (TCRdb year 2017). Describing the broader study: To find TCR variants linked to disease, the study profiled T cell receptor beta repertoires in ankylosing spondylitis patients and healthy donors. The full study cohort comprised approximately 23 ankylosing spondylitis patients and roughly 100 healthy donors. Peripheral blood was sampled, and synovial fluid was additionally collected from ankylosing spondylitis patients. Beyond this particular receptor, the publication reports: Some motif variants were previously reported in synovial fluid and blood of reactive arthritis patients, suggesting common disease-initiation mechanisms. In peripheral blood, the disease-linked clones were found at relatively low frequencies and had a CD8+ phenotype. Significant enrichment of the disease-linked clones was reported in matched synovial fluid samples from ankylosing spondylitis patients. Blood from ankylosing spondylitis patients appeared to be characterized by a TCR beta motif composed of under 10 highly homologous amino acid variants.

According to the germline V gene, CDR1 reads SQVTM and CDR2 reads ANQGSEA. Its CDR3 holds 14 amino acids, cysteine through phenylalanine. Of all the DNA, just the CDR3 is kept, 42 bases in frame from base 1. The germline V and J ends show losses of 6 bases and 4 bases respectively, and no gene match explains 9 bases of the junction. Recombination joined TRBV29-1 with TRBJ2-7, with 10 junctional bases fitting TRBD1. The clonotype was recovered from a male donor with ankylosing spondylitis or in good health (not recorded which). Sequencing used blood, either unsorted or a sorted T cell fraction (not recorded which). The bases are TGCAGCGTAAGACAGGGGGCTCCAAAATACGAGCAGTACTTC. It codes for CSVRQGAPKYEQYF.